These T cell receptor beta chains were read from a single sample in a study of post-analysis software for immune sequencing data. TCRdb reprocessed the PCR reads with MiXCR, giving one entry per CDR3 protein. The table shows around 770,000 distinct CDR3 sequences, with roughly 46% occurring only once. What was sequenced was blood. The receptors shown here come from a girl aged 10-17 years with multiple sclerosis. Each CDR3 is given with its conserved first and last residue. The order of the fields is V gene, J gene, clone size, D gene, CDR3 protein, CDR3 DNA. A D gene is named only where the DNA matches it firmly. The size field is filled for only some rows; it gives once, few, many or a size class.

V: TRBV7-2
J: TRBJ2-5
size: .
D: TRBD2
CDR3: CASSLSAGVKTQYF
DNA: TGTGCCAGCAGCTTATCAGCGGGGGTAAAGACCCAGTACTTC

V: TRBV29-1
J: TRBJ2-7
size: few
D: .
CDR3: CSVEDSIYEQYF
DNA: TGCAGCGTTGAGGACAGCATCTACGAGCAGTACTTC

V: TRBV29-1
J: TRBJ2-3
size: .
D: .
CDR3: CSAIDAASTDTQYF
DNA: TGCAGCGCCATAGACGCGGCTAGCACAGATACGCAGTATTTT

V: TRBV25-1
J: TRBJ1-2
size: .
D: .
CDR3: CASSDAQIYGYTF
DNA: TGTGCCAGCAGTGATGCGCAGATCTATGGCTACACCTTC

V: TRBV5-1
J: TRBJ2-3
size: few
D: TRBD2
CDR3: CASSGGLAGERTQYF
DNA: TGCGCCAGCAGCGGAGGACTAGCGGGGGAGCGTACGCAGTATTTT

V: TRBV7-9
J: TRBJ2-7
size: .
D: .
CDR3: CASQAGTRTTYEQYF
DNA: TGTGCCAGCCAGGCAGGGACCCGAACAACCTACGAGCAGTACTTC

V: TRBV7-2
J: TRBJ2-5
size: .
D: .
CDR3: CASSLGRGGGQETQYF
DNA: TGTGCCAGCAGCTTAGGCAGGGGAGGTGGTCAAGAGACCCAGTACTTC

V: TRBV11-3
J: TRBJ2-1
size: few
D: .
CDR3: CASSLGRLLSNEQFF
DNA: TGTGCCAGCAGCTTAGGTCGCTTGTTATCTAATGAGCAGTTCTTC

V: TRBV5-1
J: TRBJ1-2
size: few
D: TRBD1
CDR3: CASSFSTGHYGYTF
DNA: TGCGCCAGCAGCTTTTCGACAGGGCACTATGGCTACACCTTC

V: TRBV24-1
J: TRBJ2-3
size: .
D: TRBD1
CDR3: CATSDRQGAGDTQYF
DNA: TGTGCCACCAGTGACCGACAGGGGGCAGGAGATACGCAGTATTTT

V: TRBV20-1
J: TRBJ2-7
size: once
D: TRBD2
CDR3: CSARDLGLRTSGSYEQYF
DNA: TGCAGTGCTAGAGATCTGGGGCTCCGCACTAGCGGCTCCTACGAGCAGTACTTC

V: TRBV10-3
J: TRBJ2-3
size: .
D: .
CDR3: CAIGAGDGADTQYF
DNA: TGTGCCATCGGGGCAGGGGATGGGGCAGATACGCAGTATTTT

V: TRBV7-3
J: TRBJ2-7
size: .
D: .
CDR3: CASSVAGLASEQYF
DNA: TGTGCCAGCAGCGTAGCCGGGCTAGCCTCCGAGCAGTACTTC

V: TRBV6-5
J: TRBJ2-3
size: .
D: .
CDR3: CATGPTDRQYF
DNA: TGTGCCACCGGACCGACAGATAGGCAGTATTTT

V: TRBV28
J: TRBJ2-4
size: .
D: .
CDR3: CASSLYPGRSKNIQYF
DNA: TGTGCCAGCAGTTTATATCCGGGCCGGTCCAAAAACATTCAGTACTTC

V: TRBV24-1
J: TRBJ2-1
size: .
D: .
CDR3: CATSDITAPTHNEQFF
DNA: TGTGCCACCAGTGATATAACCGCCCCTACTCACAATGAGCAGTTCTTC

V: TRBV13
J: TRBJ2-5
size: few
D: TRBD1
CDR3: CASSFGQGVETQYF
DNA: TGTGCCAGCAGCTTTGGACAGGGGGTTGAGACCCAGTACTTC

V: TRBV29-1
J: TRBJ2-7
size: .
D: .
CDR3: CSVRGPIYEQYF
DNA: TGCAGCGTCAGGGGACCCATCTACGAGCAGTACTTC

V: TRBV20-1
J: TRBJ2-1
size: few
D: .
CDR3: CSARKDPGNEQFF
DNA: TGCAGTGCTAGAAAGGATCCAGGAAATGAGCAGTTCTTC

V: TRBV7-2
J: TRBJ1-1
size: once
D: .
CDR3: CASSEPGVYTEAFF
DNA: TGTGCCAGCAGCGAGCCGGGGGTTTACACTGAAGCTTTCTTT

V: TRBV20-1
J: TRBJ2-1
size: .
D: .
CDR3: CSATLGSYNEQSF
DNA: TGCAGTGCTACCCTTGGGTCCTACAATGAGCAGTCCTTC

V: TRBV7-2
J: TRBJ2-3
size: many
D: TRBD2
CDR3: CASSSLGTSGKSTDTQYF
DNA: TGTGCCAGCAGCTCGCTTGGGACTAGCGGGAAGAGCACAGATACGCAGTATTTT

V: TRBV7-9
J: TRBJ2-1
size: few
D: TRBD2
CDR3: CASSSASGSKNNEQFF
DNA: TGTGCCAGCAGCTCCGCTAGCGGGAGTAAGAACAATGAGCAGTTCTTC

V: TRBV12-3/TRBV12-4
J: TRBJ1-6
size: .
D: .
CDR3: CASSPKLGGSPLHF
DNA: TGTGCCAGCAGCCCCAAGCTGGGTGGTTCACCCCTCCACTTT

V: TRBV6-2/TRBV6-3
J: TRBJ2-4
size: .
D: .
CDR3: CASSTGRRGNIQYF
DNA: TGTGCCAGCAGTACGGGACGCCGGGGAAACATTCAGTACTTC

V: TRBV20-1
J: TRBJ1-2
size: few
D: .
CDR3: CSARGGDYYGYTF
DNA: TGCAGTGCTAGAGGGGGGGACTACTATGGCTACACCTTC

V: TRBV12-3/TRBV12-4
J: TRBJ2-7
size: few
D: TRBD2
CDR3: CASRAGVSYEQYF
DNA: TGTGCCAGCAGGGCGGGAGTCTCCTACGAGCAGTACTTC

V: TRBV24-1
J: TRBJ2-5
size: .
D: .
CDR3: CATSETKYEQYF
DNA: TGTGCCACCAGTGAAACTAAATATGAGCAGTACTTC

V: TRBV29-1
J: TRBJ1-1
size: .
D: .
CDR3: CSVEAPRAMNTEAFF
DNA: TGCAGCGTTGAAGCCCCCAGGGCTATGAACACTGAAGCTTTCTTT

V: TRBV4-1
J: TRBJ2-1
size: .
D: .
CDR3: CASSPESGDYNEQFF
DNA: TGCGCCAGCAGCCCTGAGTCCGGGGACTACAATGAGCAGTTCTTC

V: TRBV5-1
J: TRBJ1-4
size: .
D: .
CDR3: CASSNAGTTNEKLFF
DNA: TGCGCCAGCAGTAACGCGGGTACAACTAATGAAAAACTGTTTTTT

V: TRBV10-3
J: TRBJ2-5
size: .
D: .
CDR3: CAISESASVETQYF
DNA: TGTGCCATCAGTGAGTCGGCCTCGGTAGAGACCCAGTACTTC

V: TRBV7-6
J: TRBJ1-1
size: .
D: .
CDR3: CASSPSPRANTEAFF
DNA: TGTGCCAGCAGCCCTTCACCGCGGGCGAACACTGAAGCTTTCTTT

V: TRBV20-1
J: TRBJ2-1
size: few
D: TRBD2
CDR3: CSARAGVASGRPTYNEQFF
DNA: TGCAGTGCTAGAGCGGGGGTCGCTAGCGGGAGACCGACCTACAATGAGCAGTTCTTC

V: TRBV12-3/TRBV12-4
J: TRBJ1-4
size: few
D: .
CDR3: CASSLLEKLFF
DNA: TGTGCCAGCAGTTTACTTGAAAAACTGTTTTTT

V: TRBV3-1
J: TRBJ1-2
size: few
D: .
CDR3: CASSNRAVNYGYTF
DNA: TGTGCCAGCAGCAACAGGGCGGTCAACTATGGCTACACCTTC

V: TRBV29-1
J: TRBJ2-3
size: .
D: TRBD2
CDR3: CSFRTSGRSDTQYF
DNA: TGCAGCTTCCGGACTAGCGGGAGATCAGATACGCAGTATTTT

V: TRBV20-1
J: TRBJ2-1
size: .
D: .
CDR3: CSASAPTHNEQFF
DNA: TGCAGTGCTTCGGCCCCTACCCACAATGAGCAGTTCTTC

V: TRBV6-1
J: TRBJ1-1
size: once
D: .
CDR3: CASTRKTRRGSAHNTEAFF
DNA: TGTGCCAGCACCCGAAAGACGCGCAGAGGGTCGGCTCACAACACTGAAGCTTTCTTT

V: TRBV4-2
J: TRBJ1-4
size: .
D: .
CDR3: CASSQSTGGRDEKLFF
DNA: TGTGCCAGCAGCCAATCCACGGGGGGCAGGGATGAAAAACTGTTTTTT

V: TRBV27
J: TRBJ1-2
size: .
D: TRBD1
CDR3: CASSPPGGGSGYTF
DNA: TGTGCCAGCAGTCCCCCAGGGGGCGGAAGTGGCTACACCTTC

V: TRBV9
J: TRBJ2-5
size: .
D: TRBD2
CDR3: CASSPSGSILQETQYF
DNA: TGTGCCAGCAGCCCTAGCGGTAGCATACTCCAAGAGACCCAGTACTTC

V: TRBV3-1
J: TRBJ1-2
size: .
D: .
CDR3: CASSQEPTGAYYGYTF
DNA: TGTGCCAGCAGCCAGGAACCGACAGGAGCATACTATGGCTACACCTTC

V: TRBV7-3
J: TRBJ2-1
size: .
D: .
CDR3: CASSSTRGWLNLYNEQFF
DNA: TGTGCCAGCAGCTCAACCCGGGGGTGGCTGAACCTCTACAATGAGCAGTTCTTC

V: TRBV24-1
J: TRBJ2-7
size: .
D: .
CDR3: CATSDRTSSSYNEQYF
DNA: TGTGCCACCAGTGATCGTACCTCGAGCTCCTACAATGAGCAGTACTTC

V: TRBV9
J: TRBJ2-7
size: few
D: .
CDR3: CASSPSGIPYEQYF
DNA: TGTGCCAGCAGCCCCAGCGGCATACCCTACGAGCAGTACTTC

V: TRBV4-3
J: TRBJ2-7
size: .
D: .
CDR3: CASSQDVRQHYEQYF
DNA: TGCGCCAGCAGCCAAGATGTGCGTCAGCACTACGAGCAGTACTTC

V: TRBV5-1
J: TRBJ2-7
size: few
D: TRBD2
CDR3: CASSLASGSPYEQYF
DNA: TGCGCCAGCAGCCTAGCTAGCGGGAGTCCCTACGAGCAGTACTTC

V: TRBV10-3
J: TRBJ2-5
size: few
D: .
CDR3: CAISEGQGPQETQYF
DNA: TGTGCCATCAGTGAGGGGCAGGGGCCGCAAGAGACCCAGTACTTC

V: TRBV12-3/TRBV12-4
J: TRBJ2-5
size: few
D: TRBD2
CDR3: CASTPEGLAVRETQYF
DNA: TGTGCCAGCACCCCTGAGGGACTAGCGGTCAGAGAGACCCAGTACTTC